This TCR beta chain was recovered during a study of shared clonotypes between healthy human individuals. Points on this clone: This sample also contains other DNA sequences that code for the same CDR3.

CDR1 and CDR2 from the germline V gene are SGDLS and YYNGEE. This CDR3 spans 15 amino acids. After removal of 4 bases from V and 0 bases from J, the junction contained 2 bases not matched to a gene. Assay: immunoSEQ multiplex PCR; the TCRdb copy retains only in-frame clones and omits some. The sample has fewer than 2.5 million clones; roughly 93% are singletons. The chain couples TRBV9 to TRBJ2-3; 10 bases line up with TRBD2. This receptor was identified in a man younger than 35 in good health. Some clones in this sample may be carry-over from other donors' samples. The sequencing sample was made of naive CD4+ T cells from PBMCs. The subset: CD45RA+ positively selected. The CDR3: CASSPTSGSTDTQYF. The CDR3 DNA reads TGTGCCAGCAGCCCGACTAGCGGGAGCACAGATACGCAGTATTTT.